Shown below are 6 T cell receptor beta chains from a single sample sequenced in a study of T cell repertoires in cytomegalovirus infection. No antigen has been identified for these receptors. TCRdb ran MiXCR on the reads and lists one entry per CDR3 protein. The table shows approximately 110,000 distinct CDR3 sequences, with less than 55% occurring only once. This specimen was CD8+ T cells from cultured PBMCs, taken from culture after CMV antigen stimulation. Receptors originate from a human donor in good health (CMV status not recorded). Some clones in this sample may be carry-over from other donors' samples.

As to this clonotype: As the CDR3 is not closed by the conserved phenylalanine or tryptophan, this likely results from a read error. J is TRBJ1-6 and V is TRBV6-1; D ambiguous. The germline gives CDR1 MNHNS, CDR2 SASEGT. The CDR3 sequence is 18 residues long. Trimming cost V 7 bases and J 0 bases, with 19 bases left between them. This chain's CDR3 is CASTCLRLVLSYNSPLHS. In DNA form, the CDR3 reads TGTGCCAGCACCTGTCTAAGACTGGTGCTCTCCTATAATTCACCCCTCCACTCT.

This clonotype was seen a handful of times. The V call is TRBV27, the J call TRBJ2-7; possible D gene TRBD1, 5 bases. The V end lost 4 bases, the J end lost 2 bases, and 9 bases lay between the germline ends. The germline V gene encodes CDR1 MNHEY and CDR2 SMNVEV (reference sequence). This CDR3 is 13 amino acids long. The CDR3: CASSYHRTYEQYF. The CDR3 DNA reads TGTGCCAGCAGTTATCACAGGACCTACGAGCAGTACTTC.

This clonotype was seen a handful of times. The CDR3, as DNA: TGTGCCAGTAGTCTGGACAGCTCCTACAATGAGCAGTTCTTC. This gives the protein CASSLDSSYNEQFF. The chain employs TRBV5-6 and TRBJ2-1; possibly TRBD1 for D (6 bases). From germline, CDR1 is SGHDT and CDR2 YYEEEE. The CDR3 runs to 14 residues. V lost 8 bases and J lost 0, with 12 bases in between.

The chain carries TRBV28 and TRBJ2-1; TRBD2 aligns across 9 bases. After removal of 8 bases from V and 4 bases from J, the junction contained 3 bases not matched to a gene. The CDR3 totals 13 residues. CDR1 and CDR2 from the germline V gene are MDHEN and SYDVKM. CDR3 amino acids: CASRLADYNEQFF. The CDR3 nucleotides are TGTGCCAGCCGACTAGCGGATTACAATGAGCAGTTCTTC.

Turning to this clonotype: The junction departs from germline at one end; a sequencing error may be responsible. CDR3 amino acids: CASSAGTGRFF. DNA for the CDR3: TGTGCCAGCAGCGCAGGGACAGGGCGGTTCTTC. The chain combines TRBV7-4 with TRBJ2-5, with 9 bases identical to TRBD1. Germline V gene data show CDR1 as SGHVT and CDR2 as SQSDAQ. This CDR3 is built from 11 residues.

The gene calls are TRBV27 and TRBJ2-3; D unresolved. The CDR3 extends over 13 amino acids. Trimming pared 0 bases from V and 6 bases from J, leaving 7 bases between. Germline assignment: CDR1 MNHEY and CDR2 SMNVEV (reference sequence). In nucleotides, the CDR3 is TGTGCCAGCAGTTTATCGAACTACGATACGCAGTATTTT. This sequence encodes CASSLSNYDTQYF.